These T cell receptor beta chains were read from a single sample in a study of early T cells in non-severe SARS-CoV-2 infection. In TCRdb, the 5' RACE reads were re-called with MiXCR into one record per CDR3 protein. The sample lists more than 20,000 distinct CDR3 sequences; under 4.5% were seen once. Sequencing input: whole blood. These receptors all come from an adult who was a healthcare worker with PCR-confirmed SARS-CoV-2 infection or an uninfected control (not recorded which). The conserved cysteine and the conserved F or W are not part of the CDR3 here.

CDR3aa	v_gene	j_gene
ASLGQGGETQY	TRBV11-2	TRBJ2-5
SVESQGDGYT	TRBV29-1	TRBJ1-2
AWTGTEWSGELF	TRBV30	TRBJ2-2
ASSDRGVYEQY	TRBV3-1	TRBJ2-7
SAGGTSYEQY	TRBV29-1	TRBJ2-7
ASSPGSTVETQY	TRBV7-2	TRBJ2-5
AISETGAGTGELF	TRBV10-3	TRBJ2-2
SARGTPRQY	TRBV20-1	TRBJ2-3
ASSQQGDFQPQH	TRBV3-1	TRBJ1-5
ASSLALLDSPGEQY	TRBV7-2	TRBJ2-7
ASSSLGELYANTGELF	TRBV11-2	TRBJ2-2
SARGRETQY	TRBV20-1	TRBJ2-5
ASSPGTETQY	TRBV3-1	TRBJ2-5
SVEDGTYGASSGNTIY	TRBV29-1	TRBJ1-3
ASTPDSQNEKLF	TRBV5-1	TRBJ1-4
SARDPRETNYGYT	TRBV20-1	TRBJ1-2
ASSYGVGERGPLEVSTDTQY	TRBV6-5	TRBJ2-3
ASRDPFTDTQY	TRBV7-2	TRBJ2-3
ASSPQGDGYT	TRBV18	TRBJ1-2
SARGEGSYEQY	TRBV20-1	TRBJ2-7
ASMTGRNQPQH	TRBV6-2/TRBV6-3	TRBJ1-5
ASSLPTQNSPLH	TRBV12-3/TRBV12-4	TRBJ1-6
AWSDSLNTEAF	TRBV30	TRBJ1-1
ASSLRGEETQY	TRBV5-1	TRBJ2-5
ASSLEGAFGYT	TRBV7-9	TRBJ1-2
SAPPGQGGDGYT	TRBV20-1	TRBJ1-2
ASSAPGRLDNEQF	TRBV7-9	TRBJ2-1
ASSSSSYEQY	TRBV12-3/TRBV12-4	TRBJ2-7
ASSLSPGMNTEAF	TRBV12-3/TRBV12-4	TRBJ1-1
ASSHTGQGQETQY	TRBV6-5	TRBJ2-5
ASSPPGSGGAGVKF	TRBV12-3/TRBV12-4	TRBJ2-1
ASARDYGYT	TRBV12-5	TRBJ1-2
ASSQGPLTGGSYEQY	TRBV4-2	TRBJ2-7
ASSLGVNTEAF	TRBV5-1	TRBJ1-1
ASNSREGGYT	TRBV6-5	TRBJ1-2
ASSLRRGQLASGNTIY	TRBV12-3/TRBV12-4	TRBJ1-3
ASGLLPHLRDRDSPLH	TRBV12-5	TRBJ1-6